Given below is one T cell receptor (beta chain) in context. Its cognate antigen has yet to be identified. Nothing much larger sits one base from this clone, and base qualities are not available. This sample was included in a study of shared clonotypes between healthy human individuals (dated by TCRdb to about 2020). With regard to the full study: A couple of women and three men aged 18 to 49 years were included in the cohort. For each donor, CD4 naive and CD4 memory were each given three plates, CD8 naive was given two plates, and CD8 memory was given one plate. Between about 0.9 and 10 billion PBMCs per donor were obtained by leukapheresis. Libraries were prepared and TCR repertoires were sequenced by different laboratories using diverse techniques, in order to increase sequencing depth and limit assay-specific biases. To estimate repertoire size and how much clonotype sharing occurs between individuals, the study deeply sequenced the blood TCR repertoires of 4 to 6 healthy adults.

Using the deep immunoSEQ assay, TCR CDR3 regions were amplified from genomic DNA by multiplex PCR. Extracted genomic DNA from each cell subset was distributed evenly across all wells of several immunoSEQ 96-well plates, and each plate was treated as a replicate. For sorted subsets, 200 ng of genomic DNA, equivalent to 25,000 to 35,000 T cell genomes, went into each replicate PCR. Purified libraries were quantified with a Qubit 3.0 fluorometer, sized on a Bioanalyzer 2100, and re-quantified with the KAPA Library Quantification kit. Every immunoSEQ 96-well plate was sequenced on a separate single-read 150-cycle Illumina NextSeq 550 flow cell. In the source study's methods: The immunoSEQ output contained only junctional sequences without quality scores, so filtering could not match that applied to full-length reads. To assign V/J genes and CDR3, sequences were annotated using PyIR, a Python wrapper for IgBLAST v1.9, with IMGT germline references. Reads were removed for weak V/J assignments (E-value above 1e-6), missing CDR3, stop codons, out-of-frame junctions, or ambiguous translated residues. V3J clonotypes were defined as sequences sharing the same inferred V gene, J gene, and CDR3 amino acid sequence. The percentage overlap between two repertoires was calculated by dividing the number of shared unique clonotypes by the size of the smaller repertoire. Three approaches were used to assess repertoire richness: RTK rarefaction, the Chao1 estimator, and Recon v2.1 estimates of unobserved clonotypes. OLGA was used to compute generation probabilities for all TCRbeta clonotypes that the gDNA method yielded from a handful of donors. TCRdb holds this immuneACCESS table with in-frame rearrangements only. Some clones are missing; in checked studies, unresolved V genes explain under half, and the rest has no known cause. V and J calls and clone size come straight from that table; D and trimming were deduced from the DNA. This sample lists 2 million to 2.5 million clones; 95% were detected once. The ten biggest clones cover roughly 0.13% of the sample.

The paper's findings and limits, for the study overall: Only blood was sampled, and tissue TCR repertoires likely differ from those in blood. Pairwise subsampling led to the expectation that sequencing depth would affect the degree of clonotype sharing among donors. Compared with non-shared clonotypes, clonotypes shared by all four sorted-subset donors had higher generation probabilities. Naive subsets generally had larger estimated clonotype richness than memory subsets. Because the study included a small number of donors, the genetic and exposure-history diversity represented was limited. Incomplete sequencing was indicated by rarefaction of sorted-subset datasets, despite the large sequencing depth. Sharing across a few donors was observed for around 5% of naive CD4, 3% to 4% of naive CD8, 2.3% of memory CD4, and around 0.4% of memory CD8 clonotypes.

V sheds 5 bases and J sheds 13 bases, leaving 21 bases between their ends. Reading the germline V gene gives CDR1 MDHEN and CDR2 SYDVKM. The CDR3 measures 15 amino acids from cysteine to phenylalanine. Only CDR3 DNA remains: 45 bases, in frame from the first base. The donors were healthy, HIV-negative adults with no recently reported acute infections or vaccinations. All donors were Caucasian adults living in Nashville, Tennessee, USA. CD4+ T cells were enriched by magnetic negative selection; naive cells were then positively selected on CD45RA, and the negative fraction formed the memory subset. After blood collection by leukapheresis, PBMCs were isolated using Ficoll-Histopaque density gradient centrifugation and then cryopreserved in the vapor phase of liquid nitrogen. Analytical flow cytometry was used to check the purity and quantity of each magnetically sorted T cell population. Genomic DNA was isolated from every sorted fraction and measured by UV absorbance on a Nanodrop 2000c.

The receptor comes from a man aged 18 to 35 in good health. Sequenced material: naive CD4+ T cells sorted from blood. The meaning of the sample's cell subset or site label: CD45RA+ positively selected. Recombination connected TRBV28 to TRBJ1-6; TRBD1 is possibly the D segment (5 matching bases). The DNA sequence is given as TGTGCCAGCAGTCCAGCCGTGGGGCAGGACGGCCCCCTCCACTTT. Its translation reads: CASSPAVGQDGPLHF.